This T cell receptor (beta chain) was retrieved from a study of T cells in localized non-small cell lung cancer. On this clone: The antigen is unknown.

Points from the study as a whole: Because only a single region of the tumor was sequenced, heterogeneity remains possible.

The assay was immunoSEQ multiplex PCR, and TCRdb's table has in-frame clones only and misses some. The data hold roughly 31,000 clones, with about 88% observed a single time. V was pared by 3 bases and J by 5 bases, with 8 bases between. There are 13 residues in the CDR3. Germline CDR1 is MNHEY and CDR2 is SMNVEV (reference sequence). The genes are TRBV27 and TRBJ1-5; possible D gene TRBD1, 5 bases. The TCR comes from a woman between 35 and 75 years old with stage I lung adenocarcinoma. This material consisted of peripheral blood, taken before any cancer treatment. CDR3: CASSLWGDQPQHF. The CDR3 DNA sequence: TGTGCCAGCAGTTTGTGGGGCGATCAGCCCCAGCATTTT.